Listed here are 24 T cell receptor beta chains from one sample, sequenced in a study of beta chain features in type 1 diabetes. For these receptors, no antigen is known. Study results and limitations: Among all four CD4+ subsets, Type 1 diabetes patients had TCRB CDR3s that were moderately but significantly shorter.

The isolated RNA, all of it, was reverse transcribed, so expressed TCRB transcripts were what got sequenced. Here immunoSEQ multiplex PCR was the method, and the copy in TCRdb shows in-frame clones only, minus some. The repertoire holds fewer than 16,000 clones, with approximately 76% as singletons. Source material: stem cell memory CD4+ T cells from blood. These receptors all stem from a woman between 18 and 29 years old with type 1 diabetes.

The rearrangement joins TRBV23-1 to TRBJ2-3; 9 bases match TRBD2. TRBV23-1 is filed as an ORF, its function uncertain. This CDR3 spans 20 amino acids. J was trimmed by 1 base and V by 8 bases; bases with no gene match: 22. The chain's CDR3 is CASGPPPLTRLADRTDTQYF. CDR3 in DNA: TGCGCCAGCGGTCCCCCGCCCCTCACTCGACTAGCGGATCGCACAGATACGCAGTATTTT.

The chain joins TRBV2 to TRBJ1-6; the D gene is possibly TRBD1 (6 bases). V was clipped by 3 bases and J by 7 bases, with 10 bases between them. CDR3 length: 14 amino acids. CDR1 and CDR2 (germline): SNHLY, FYNNEI. The DNA for the CDR3 is TGTGCCAGCAGTGACAGGGGTATCAATTCACCCCTCCACTTT. Encoded protein: CASSDRGINSPLHF.

This clone has just one count. The chain recombines TRBV30 with TRBJ2-6, with D perhaps TRBD1 (5 bases). In germline, CDR1 is GTSNPN, CDR2 SVGIG (reference sequence). V was cut by 1 base and J by 4 bases, with 8 bases left in between. CDR3 length: 14 residues. CDR3 nucleotide sequence: TGTGCCTGGAGTGCAGGGCCAGGGGCCAACGTCCTGACTTTC. Encoded protein: CAWSAGPGANVLTF.

CDR3 bases: TGTGCCAGCAGGAGAGCGGGAGGGGGGTACAATGAGCAGTTCTTC. This gives the protein CASRRAGGGYNEQFF. The gene calls are TRBV6-5 and TRBJ2-1, with TRBD2 matching 10 bases. Trimming removed 6 bases from V and 4 bases from J; junction bases left unmatched: 6. This CDR3 contains 15 residues. Per germline, CDR1 MNHEY and CDR2 SVGAGI.

The V call is TRBV5-1, the J call TRBJ2-1; no firm D call. CDR1 SGHRS and CDR2 YFSETQ come from the germline V gene. V dropped 4 bases and J dropped 7 bases, with 6 bases sitting between them. The CDR3 contains 11 residues. The CDR3 reads CASSDLNEQFF. CDR3 bases: TGCGCCAGCAGCGACTTAAATGAGCAGTTCTTC.

The chain joins TRBV11-2 to TRBJ2-6; tentatively, D is TRBD2 (5 bases). The germline V and J ends were trimmed by 5 bases and 0 bases, with 5 bases remaining between them. Germline-derived CDR1 and CDR2 are SGHAT and FQNNGV. This CDR3 has 14 amino acids. As DNA, the CDR3 is TGTGCCAGCAGCGACTACTCTGGGGCCAACGTCCTGACTTTC. This gives the protein CASSDYSGANVLTF.

The rearrangement links TRBV7-2 to TRBJ1-2, with D possibly matching TRBD1 (6 bases). Trimming took off 6 bases at V and 8 bases at J, with 16 bases between the two ends. The CDR3 covers 13 residues. Germline V gene lookup returns CDR1 SGHTA and CDR2 FQGNSA. CDR3 sequence reads: CASSPDRRQGYTF. In DNA, the CDR3 is TGTGCCAGCAGTCCAGACAGGCGACAAGGCTACACCTTC.

This chain joins TRBV5-1 and TRBJ1-2, with 8 bases lining up with TRBD1. J lost 7 bases, V lost 2 bases, and 1 base had no gene match. The length of the CDR3 is 12 residues. CDR1 and CDR2 (germline): SGHRS, YFSETQ. The CDR3 loop is CASSLDRGGYTF. CDR3 sequence (DNA): TGCGCCAGCAGCTTAGACAGGGGTGGCTACACCTTC.

This chain joins TRBV14 and TRBJ1-5; 11 nucleotides line up with TRBD1. The CDR3 is 16 amino acids. Germline CDR1 reads SGHDN; CDR2 reads FVKESK. After removal of 3 bases from V and 2 bases from J, the junction contained 3 bases not matched to a gene. For the CDR3, the DNA is TGTGCCAGCAGCCACCGGGGACAGGGGGGCAATCAGCCCCAGCATTTT. Its protein is CASSHRGQGGNQPQHF.

The chain recombines TRBV28 with TRBJ2-5; 9 bases agree with TRBD1. This CDR3 region has 15 residues. Germline trimming cut 4 bases from V and 7 bases from J; bases unmatched to any gene: 10. The germline V gene encodes CDR1 MDHEN and CDR2 SYDVKM. The CDR3 loop is CASSWPGTGLGTQYF. The CDR3 DNA follows: TGTGCCAGCAGTTGGCCAGGGACAGGGTTGGGGACCCAGTACTTC.

This chain joins TRBV7-2 and TRBJ2-5; weak D call: TRBD1 (6 bases). Trimming took off 3 bases at V and 4 bases at J, with 12 bases between the two ends. The CDR3 totals 14 residues. The germline CDR1 and CDR2 sequences are SGHTA and FQGNSA. CDR3 amino acids: CASSLGAVGETQYF. DNA of the CDR3: TGTGCCAGCAGCTTGGGGGCCGTTGGAGAGACCCAGTACTTC.

In its sample, this clone was seen a few times. The chain combines TRBV7-2 with TRBJ2-7; D possibly corresponds to TRBD1 (5 bases). CDR3 length: 15 residues. The V end lost 4 bases, the J end lost 0 bases, and 13 bases lay between the germline ends. Germline V gene sequence: CDR1 SGHTA, CDR2 FQGNSA. CDR3 protein: CASSSRVFSSYEQYF. The CDR3 nucleotides are TGTGCCAGCAGCTCCAGGGTATTTAGCTCCTACGAGCAGTACTTC.

In DNA, the CDR3 is TGTGCCAGCAGCTTAGAGACAGCCCCCAATGAAAAACTGTTTTTT. Its translation is CASSLETAPNEKLFF. The V and J genes are TRBV7-2 and TRBJ1-4, with D possibly TRBD1 on 5 matching bases. In germline, CDR1 is SGHTA, CDR2 FQGNSA. The V end lost 1 base, the J end lost 5 bases, and 11 bases lay between the germline ends. There are 15 residues in the CDR3.

The chain couples TRBV6-5 to TRBJ1-3, with 7 positions matching TRBD1. Germline V gene data show CDR1 as MNHEY and CDR2 as SVGAGI. Trimming cost V 0 bases and J 4 bases; bases outside gene matches: 6. The CDR3 is 16 amino acids. The CDR3 region is CASSYSNRGSGNTIYF. The CDR3 DNA reads TGTGCCAGCAGTTACTCGAACAGGGGATCGGGAAACACCATATATTTT.

The chain couples TRBV5-1 to TRBJ1-1, with 8 bases that match TRBD1. V was pared by 6 bases and J by 5 bases, with 12 bases of the junction left unmatched. Germline V CDR1 and CDR2: SGHRS, YFSETQ. CDR3 length equals 15 residues. The CDR3 nucleotides are TGCGCCAGCACCGCCCAAGGACAGGGTGGAACTGAAGCTTTCTTT. Protein: CASTAQGQGGTEAFF.

This rearrangement joins TRBV19 to TRBJ2-3; 8 nucleotides align to TRBD2. V shed 7 bases and J 0 bases; nucleotides not matched to a gene: 9. CDR3 length equals 16 residues. CDR1 and CDR2 (germline): LNHDA, SQIVND (reference sequence). The chain's CDR3 is CASTRRGGPSTDTQYF. CDR3 sequence (DNA): TGTGCCAGTACTCGCCGGGGGGGGCCAAGCACAGATACGCAGTATTTT.

The chain joins TRBV9 to TRBJ2-3; no reliable D call. CDR1 and CDR2 (germline): SGDLS, YYNGEE. The CDR3 covers 13 residues. V lost 0 bases and J 8 bases, leaving 10 bases between the germline ends. CDR3 residues: CASSVGGPGTQYF. The CDR3 coding sequence is TGTGCCAGCAGCGTAGGAGGCCCGGGTACGCAGTATTTT.

The J gene is TRBJ2-5, the V gene TRBV19, with TRBD1 identical over 8 bases. The CDR3 runs 16 residues. Germline-derived CDR1 and CDR2 are LNHDA and SQIVND (reference sequence). The trim removed 9 bases at V and 5 bases at J, leaving 17 bases unmatched. CDR3 sequence: CASRSTGQGAWETQYF. CDR3 bases: TGTGCCAGCAGATCGACAGGGCAGGGGGCTTGGGAGACCCAGTACTTC. Full variable domain (missing parts from reference TRBV19 and TRBJ2-5): DGGITQSPKYLFRKEGQNVTLSCEQNLNHDAMYWYRQDPGQGLRLIYYSQIVNDFQKGDIAEGYSVSREKKESFPLTVTSAQKNPTAFYLCASRSTGQGAWETQYFGPGTRLLVL.

The V and J genes are TRBV30 and TRBJ2-3; 12 bases map to TRBD2. The CDR3 loop spans 15 amino acids. V gave up 3 bases and J gave up 1 base; unmatched junction bases: 2. The germline CDR1 and CDR2 sequences are GTSNPN and SVGIG (reference sequence). For the CDR3, the DNA is TGTGCCTGGAGGCTAGCGGGAGGGGGCACAGATACGCAGTATTTT. It translates to CAWRLAGGGTDTQYF.

This sequence joins TRBV14 and TRBJ1-2; D is unclear. The V gene lost 3 bases and the J gene lost 3 bases, with 8 bases spanning the gap. This CDR3 has 13 amino acids. Germline CDR1 and CDR2: SGHDN and FVKESK. The CDR3 region has the DNA TGTGCCAGCAGCCAGCTAGATTACTATGGCTACACCTTC. It translates to CASSQLDYYGYTF.

This clone was detected only a few times. The V gene is TRBV28, the J gene TRBJ1-5, with unresolved D. V was shortened by 6 bases and J by 9 bases, with 12 bases between the two germline ends. Germline CDR1 MDHEN, CDR2 SYDVKM. The CDR3 sequence is 12 residues long. The CDR3: CASSTTAGPQHF. CDR3 in DNA: TGTGCCAGCAGCACCACAGCGGGGCCCCAGCATTTT.

The chain carries TRBV11-2 and TRBJ2-3; 8 nucleotides align to TRBD1. Looked up from germline, CDR1 is SGHAT and CDR2 is FQNNGV. V was clipped by 5 bases and J by 1 base; unmatched bases: 5. The CDR3 runs 15 residues. The CDR3 nucleotides read TGTGCCAGCAGCACCGGACAGGGAGGCACAGATACGCAGTATTTT. It encodes CASSTGQGGTDTQYF.

This clone was found once. The genes are TRBV10-3 and TRBJ2-1; 10 bases line up with TRBD1. This CDR3 has 15 amino acids. Germline-derived CDR1 and CDR2 are ENHRY and SYGVKD. V trimming: 4 bases; J trimming: 6 bases; junction bases outside the gene matches: 6. CDR3 protein: CAISGFGTGANEQFF. CDR3 DNA: TGTGCCATCAGTGGCTTTGGGACAGGGGCCAATGAGCAGTTCTTC.

This sequence joins TRBV10-3 and TRBJ2-6; no firm D call. V was clipped by 3 bases and J by 4 bases, with 7 bases between them. The CDR3 is 14 residues long. CDR1 is ENHRY, CDR2 SYGVKD, per germline. CDR3 in DNA: TGTGCCATCAGTGATATGGCCGGGGCCAACGTCCTGACTTTC. It codes for CAISDMAGANVLTF.